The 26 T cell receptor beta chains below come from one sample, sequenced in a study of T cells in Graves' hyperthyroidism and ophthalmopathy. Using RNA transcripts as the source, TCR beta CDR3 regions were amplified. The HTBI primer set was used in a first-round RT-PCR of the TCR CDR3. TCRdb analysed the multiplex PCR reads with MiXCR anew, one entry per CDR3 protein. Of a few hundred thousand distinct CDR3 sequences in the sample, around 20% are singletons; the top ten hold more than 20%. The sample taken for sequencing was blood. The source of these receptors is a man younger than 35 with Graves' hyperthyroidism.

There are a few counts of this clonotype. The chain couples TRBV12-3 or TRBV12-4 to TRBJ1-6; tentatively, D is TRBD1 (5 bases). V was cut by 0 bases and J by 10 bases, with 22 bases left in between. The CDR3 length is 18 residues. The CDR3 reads CASSLALGGRTAGSPLHF. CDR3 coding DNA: TGTGCCAGCAGTTTAGCGCTCGGAGGCAGAACGGCAGGGTCACCCCTCCACTTT.

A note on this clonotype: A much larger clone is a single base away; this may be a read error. CDR3 sequence: CGVHPYTF. For the CDR3, the DNA is TGCGGCGTCCACCCCTACACCTTC. The V call is TRBV29-1, the J call TRBJ1-2; the D is unclear. The CDR3 extends over 8 amino acids. Looked up from germline, CDR1 is SQVTM and CDR2 is ANQGSEA.

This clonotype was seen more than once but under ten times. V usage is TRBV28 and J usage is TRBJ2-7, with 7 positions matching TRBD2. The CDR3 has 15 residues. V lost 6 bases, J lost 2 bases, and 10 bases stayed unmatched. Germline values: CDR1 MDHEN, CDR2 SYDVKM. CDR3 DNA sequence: TGTGCCAGCAGGCGCTCTCTAGCGGAAACCTACGAGCAGTACTTC. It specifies CASRRSLAETYEQYF. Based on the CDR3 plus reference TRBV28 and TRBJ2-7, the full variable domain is DVKVTQSSRYLVKRTGEKVFLECVQDMDHENMFWYRQDPGLGLRLIYFSYDVKMKEKGDIPEGYSVSREKKERFSLILESASTNQTSMYLCASRRSLAETYEQYFGPGTRLTVT.

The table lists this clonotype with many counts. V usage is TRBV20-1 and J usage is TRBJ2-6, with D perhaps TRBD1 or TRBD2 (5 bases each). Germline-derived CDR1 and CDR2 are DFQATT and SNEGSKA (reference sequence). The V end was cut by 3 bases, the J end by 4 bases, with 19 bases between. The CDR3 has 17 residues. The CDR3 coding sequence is TGCAGTGCTAGCCCTCGGAGTGGGGGTTCAGGGGCCAACGTCCTGACTTTC. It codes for CSASPRSGGSGANVLTF.

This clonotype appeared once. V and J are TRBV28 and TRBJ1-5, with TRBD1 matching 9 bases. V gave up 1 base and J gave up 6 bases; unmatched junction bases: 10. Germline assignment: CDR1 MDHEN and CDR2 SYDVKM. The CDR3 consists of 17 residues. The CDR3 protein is CASSLSVGQGIGQPQHF. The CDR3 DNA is TGTGCCAGCAGTTTATCGGTCGGACAGGGGATAGGTCAGCCCCAGCATTTT.

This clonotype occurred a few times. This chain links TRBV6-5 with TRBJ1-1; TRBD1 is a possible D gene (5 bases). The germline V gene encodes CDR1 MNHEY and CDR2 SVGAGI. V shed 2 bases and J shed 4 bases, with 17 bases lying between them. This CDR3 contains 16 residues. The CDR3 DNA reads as TGTGCCAGCAGTTACACTTCAGGGAACACCGGCACTGAAGCTTTCTTT. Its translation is CASSYTSGNTGTEAFF.

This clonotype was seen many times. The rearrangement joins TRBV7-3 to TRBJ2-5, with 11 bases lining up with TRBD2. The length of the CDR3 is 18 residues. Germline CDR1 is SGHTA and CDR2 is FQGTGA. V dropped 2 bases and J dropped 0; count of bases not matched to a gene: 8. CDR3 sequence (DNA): TGTGCCAGCAGCTTATCTAGCGGGGGGCGCGCGTACCAAGAGACCCAGTACTTC. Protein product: CASSLSSGGRAYQETQYF.

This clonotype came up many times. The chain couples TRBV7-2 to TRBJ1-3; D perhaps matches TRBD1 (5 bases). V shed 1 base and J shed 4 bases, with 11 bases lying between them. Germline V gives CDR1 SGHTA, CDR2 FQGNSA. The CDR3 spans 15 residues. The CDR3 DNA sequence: TGTGCCAGCAGCTTAGTGGGGGTACCCGGAAACACCATATATTTT. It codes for CASSLVGVPGNTIYF.

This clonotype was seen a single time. CDR3 nucleotides: TGTGCCAGTAGAAGACAGGGGCCCCTCATGAACACTGAAGCTTTCTTT. Protein: CASRRQGPLMNTEAFF. This chain links TRBV19 with TRBJ1-1; 8 bases map to TRBD1. Trimming at V came to 6 bases and at J to 0 bases, leaving 9 bases not matched to a gene. This CDR3 has 16 amino acids. CDR1 LNHDA and CDR2 SQIVND come from the germline V gene (reference sequence). The full variable domain, completed using reference TRBV19 and TRBJ1-1, is DGGITQSPKYLFRKEGQNVTLSCEQNLNHDAMYWYRQDPGQGLRLIYYSQIVNDFQKGDIAEGYSVSREKKESFPLTVTSAQKNPTAFYLCASRRQGPLMNTEAFFGQGTRLTVV.

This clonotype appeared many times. DNA of the CDR3: TGTGCCAGCAGCGGTAGTTCAGGGTATGCTTTCTTT. It codes for CASSGSSGYAFF. This chain connects TRBV9 to TRBJ1-1; D might be TRBD1 (5 bases). Germline CDR1 is SGDLS and CDR2 is YYNGEE. Trimming took off 3 bases at V and 11 bases at J, with 14 bases between the two ends. The CDR3 spans 12 residues.

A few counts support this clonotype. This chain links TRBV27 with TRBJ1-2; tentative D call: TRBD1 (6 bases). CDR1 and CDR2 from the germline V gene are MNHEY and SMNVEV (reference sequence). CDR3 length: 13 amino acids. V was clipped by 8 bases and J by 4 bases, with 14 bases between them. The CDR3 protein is CASSWGATYGYTF. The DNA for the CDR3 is TGTGCCAGCTCGTGGGGGGCAACCTATGGCTACACCTTC.

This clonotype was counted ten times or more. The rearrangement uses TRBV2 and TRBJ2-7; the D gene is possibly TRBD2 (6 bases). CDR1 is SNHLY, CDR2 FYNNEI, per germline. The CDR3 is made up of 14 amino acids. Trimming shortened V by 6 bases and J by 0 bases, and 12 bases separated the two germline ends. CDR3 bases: TGTGCCAGCAGGAGGGACGGGAGCTCCTACGAGCAGTACTTC. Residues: CASRRDGSSYEQYF.

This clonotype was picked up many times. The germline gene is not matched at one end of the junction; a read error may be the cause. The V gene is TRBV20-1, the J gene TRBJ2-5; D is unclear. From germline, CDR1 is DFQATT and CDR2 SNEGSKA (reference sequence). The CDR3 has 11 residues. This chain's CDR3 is CSARAAEIQYF. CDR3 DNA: TGCAGTGCTAGGGCGGCGGAGATCCAGTACTTC.

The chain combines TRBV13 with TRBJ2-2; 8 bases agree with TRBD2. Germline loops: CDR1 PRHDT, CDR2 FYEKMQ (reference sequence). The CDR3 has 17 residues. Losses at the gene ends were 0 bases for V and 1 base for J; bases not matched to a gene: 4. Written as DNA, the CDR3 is TGTGCCAGCAGCTTAGGTGCCCTAGCGGGGAACACCGGGGAGCTGTTTTTT. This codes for CASSLGALAGNTGELFF.

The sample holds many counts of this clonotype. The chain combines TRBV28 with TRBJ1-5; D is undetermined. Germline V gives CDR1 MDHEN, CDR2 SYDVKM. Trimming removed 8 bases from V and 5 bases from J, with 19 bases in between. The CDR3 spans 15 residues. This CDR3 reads CASCLGGRIDQPQHF. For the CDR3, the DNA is TGTGCCAGCTGTCTAGGAGGGAGAATAGATCAGCCCCAGCATTTT.

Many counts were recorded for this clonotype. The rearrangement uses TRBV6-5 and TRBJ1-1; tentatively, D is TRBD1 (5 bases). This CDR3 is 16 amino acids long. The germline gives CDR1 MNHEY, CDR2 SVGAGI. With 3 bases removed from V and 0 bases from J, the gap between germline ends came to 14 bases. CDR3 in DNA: TGTGCCAGCAGTTATTCCGCAGGGCTCATGAACACTGAAGCTTTCTTT. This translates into CASSYSAGLMNTEAFF.

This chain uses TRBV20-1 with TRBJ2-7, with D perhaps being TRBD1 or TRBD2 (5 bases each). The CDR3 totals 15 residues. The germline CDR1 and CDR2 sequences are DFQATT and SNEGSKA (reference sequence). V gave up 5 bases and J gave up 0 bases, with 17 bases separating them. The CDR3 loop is CSAAIWGEGSYEQYF. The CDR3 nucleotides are TGCAGTGCTGCCATCTGGGGCGAGGGCTCCTACGAGCAGTACTTC.

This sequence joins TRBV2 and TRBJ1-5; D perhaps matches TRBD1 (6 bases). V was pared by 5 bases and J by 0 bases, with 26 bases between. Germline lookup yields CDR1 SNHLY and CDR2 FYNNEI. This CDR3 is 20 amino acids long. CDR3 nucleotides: TGTGCCAGCAGTAAGATCCAGTTAGGAGGCAGGGGTGATAGCAATCAGCCCCAGCATTTT. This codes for CASSKIQLGGRGDSNQPQHF. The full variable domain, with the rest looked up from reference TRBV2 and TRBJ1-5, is EPEVTQTPSHQVTQMGQEVILRCVPISNHLYFYWYRQILGQKVEFLVSFYNNEISEKSEIFDDQFSVERPDGSNFTLKIRSTKLEDSAMYFCASSKIQLGGRGDSNQPQHFGDGTRLSIL.

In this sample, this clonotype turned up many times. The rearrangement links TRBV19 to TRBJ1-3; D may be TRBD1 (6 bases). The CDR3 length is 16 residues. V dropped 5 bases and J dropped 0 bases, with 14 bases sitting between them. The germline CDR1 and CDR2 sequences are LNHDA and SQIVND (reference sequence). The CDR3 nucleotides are TGTGCCAGTAGTTCCGGGACACTTTTCTCTGGAAACACCATATATTTT. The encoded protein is CASSSGTLFSGNTIYF.

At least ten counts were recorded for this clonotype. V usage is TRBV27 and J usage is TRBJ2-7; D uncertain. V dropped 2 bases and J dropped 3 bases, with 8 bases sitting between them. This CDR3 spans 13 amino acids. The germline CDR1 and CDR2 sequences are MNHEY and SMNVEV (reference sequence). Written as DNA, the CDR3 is TGTGCCAGCAGTTTACACGTCAACTACGAGCAGTACTTC. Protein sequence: CASSLHVNYEQYF.

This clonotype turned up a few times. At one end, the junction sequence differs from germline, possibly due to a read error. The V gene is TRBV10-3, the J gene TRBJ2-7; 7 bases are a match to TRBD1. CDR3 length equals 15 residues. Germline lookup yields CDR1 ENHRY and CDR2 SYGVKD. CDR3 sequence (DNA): TGTGCCAACAGTGTCGACAGGGTTTCCTCGTACGAGCAGTACTTC. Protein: CANSVDRVSSYEQYF.

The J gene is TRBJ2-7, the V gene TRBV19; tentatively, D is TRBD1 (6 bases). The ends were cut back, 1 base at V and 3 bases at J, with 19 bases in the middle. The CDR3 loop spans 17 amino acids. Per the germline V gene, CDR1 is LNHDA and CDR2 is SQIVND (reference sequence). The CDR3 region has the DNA TGTGCCAGTAGTATAGTTCTTTCTTCCGGGACAAACTACGAGCAGTACTTC. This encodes CASSIVLSSGTNYEQYF.

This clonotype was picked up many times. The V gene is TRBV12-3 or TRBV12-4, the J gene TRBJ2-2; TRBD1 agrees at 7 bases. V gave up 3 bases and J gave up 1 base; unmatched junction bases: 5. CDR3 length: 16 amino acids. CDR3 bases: TGTGCCAGCAGTTTCGACAGGGCACTGAACACCGGGGAGCTGTTTTTT. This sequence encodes CASSFDRALNTGELFF.

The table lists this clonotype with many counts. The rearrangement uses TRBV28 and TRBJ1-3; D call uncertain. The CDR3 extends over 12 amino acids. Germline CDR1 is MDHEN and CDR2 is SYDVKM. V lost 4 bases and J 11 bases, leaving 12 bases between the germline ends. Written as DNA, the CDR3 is TGTGCCAGCAGTTCCCAAGGGTACGCCATATATTTT. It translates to CASSSQGYAIYF.

CDR3 sequence reads: CASTATSRVTGELFF. As DNA, the CDR3 is TGTGCCAGCACCGCGACTAGCCGGGTCACCGGGGAGCTGTTTTTT. The V gene is TRBV12-3 or TRBV12-4, the J gene TRBJ2-2; TRBD2 matches at 7 bases. This CDR3 spans 15 amino acids. Trimming cost V 7 bases and J 4 bases; bases outside gene matches: 9.

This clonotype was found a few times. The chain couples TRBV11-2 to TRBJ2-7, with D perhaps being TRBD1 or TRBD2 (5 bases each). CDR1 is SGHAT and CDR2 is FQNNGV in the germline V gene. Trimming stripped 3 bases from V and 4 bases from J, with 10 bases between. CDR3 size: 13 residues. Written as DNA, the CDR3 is TGTGCCAGCAGCTTCGGGGCTGATTACGAGCAGTACTTC. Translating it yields CASSFGADYEQYF.